Sequencing of this T cell receptor beta chain was carried out in a study of cytomegalovirus exposure and HLA in healthy donors. This clone was recorded a few times. The CDR3 contains 16 residues. The germline V gene encodes CDR1 SGHAT and CDR2 FQDESV (reference sequence). V was clipped by 5 bases and J by 6 bases; unmatched bases: 10. With 60 Vbeta and 13 Jbeta primers, the PCR was carried out. Clones were read by immunoSEQ multiplex PCR, and TCRdb kept only the in-frame ones, dropping some. Among some 150,000 clones, roughly 80% were seen once, and the ten largest hold around 6.7%. The genes are TRBV11-1 and TRBJ2-1, with 10 positions matching TRBD2. Sequenced material: PBMCs. This TCR was sampled from a woman between 25 and 40 years old in good health and CMV-seropositive. The DNA of the CDR3 is TGTGCCAGCAGCCCCCGGACGGTAGCGGGGGGCAATGAGCAGTTCTTC. Its translation: CASSPRTVAGGNEQFF.